These 30 T cell receptor beta chains originate from one sample sequenced in a study of beta chain features in type 1 diabetes (dated by TCRdb to the late 2010s). Library preparation was by the immunoSEQ multiplex PCR assay. All of the isolated RNA was reverse transcribed with the High Capacity cDNA Reverse Transcription Kit, so expressed TCRB transcripts were sequenced. The immuneACCESS repertoire file appears here via TCRdb, limited to in-frame rearrangements. These files lack a portion of the clones; in checked studies, under half of the deficit traces to unresolved V genes, and the cause of the others is not known. This sample gives over 700,000 clones in total; under 20% of them show up just once. The top ten hold 0.02% to 0.03% of the sample. The sequenced sample consisted of naive CD4+ T cells from blood. Interpreted using the paper, the cell subset or site label stands for: true naive CD4+ T cells. These receptors all stem from a woman in her late teens or twenties in good health.

This clone was seen more than once but under ten times. The chain carries TRBV19 and TRBJ2-2; D gene uncertain. Trimming removed 3 bases at V and 4 bases at J, with 12 bases between. Germline values: CDR1 LNHDA, CDR2 SQIVND (reference sequence). The CDR3 is 15 residues long. The CDR3 DNA follows: TGTGCCAGTAGTATGTCCGGCTACCTCACCGGGGAGCTGTTTTTT. This translates into CASSMSGYLTGELFF.

A few counts support this clone. This rearrangement joins TRBV28 to TRBJ1-2; 8 positions match TRBD1. The V segment lost 3 bases and the J segment 8 bases; nucleotides outside the gene matches: 5. Germline CDR1 and CDR2: MDHEN and SYDVKM. CDR3 size: 13 residues. The DNA for the CDR3 is TGTGCCAGCAGTTTCACAGGGGGTCGGGGCTACACCTTC. This encodes CASSFTGGRGYTF.

This chain connects TRBV9 to TRBJ2-1; D possibly corresponds to TRBD1 (7 bases). V was shortened by 3 bases and J by 6 bases, with 16 bases between the two germline ends. Per germline, CDR1 SGDLS and CDR2 YYNGEE. The length of the CDR3 is 15 residues. This CDR3 is CASSELGGTVNEQFF. In nucleotides, the CDR3 is TGTGCCAGCAGCGAATTAGGGGGGACAGTCAATGAGCAGTTCTTC.

This clone was counted between two and nine times. The rearrangement links TRBV4-3 to TRBJ2-2, with TRBD2 identical over 9 bases. J gave up 7 bases and V 2 bases, and 5 bases lay outside the gene matches. The CDR3 is 15 residues long. The germline gives CDR1 LGHNA, CDR2 YSLEER. The CDR3 sequence is CASSQLGLADGELFF. CDR3 sequence (DNA): TGCGCCAGCAGCCAACTGGGACTAGCAGACGGGGAGCTGTTTTTT.

The V call is TRBV29-1, the J call TRBJ2-5, with a tentative D call TRBD1 (5 bases). V was shortened by 6 bases and J by 1 base, with 12 bases between the two germline ends. The CDR3 runs 13 residues. The germline V gene has CDR1 SQVTM and CDR2 ANQGSEA. The CDR3 nucleotides are TGCAGCGTGCCGAGGACATCCCAAGAGACCCAGTACTTC. Translating it yields CSVPRTSQETQYF.

This clone has just a few counts. The CDR3 here is CASSQEWGLYGYTF. The CDR3 nucleotides are TGCGCCAGCAGCCAAGAATGGGGGCTCTATGGCTACACCTTC. The rearrangement uses TRBV4-3 and TRBJ1-2; D is perhaps TRBD1 (6 bases). Germline CDR1 LGHNA, CDR2 YSLEER. Trimming cost V 0 bases and J 4 bases, with 9 bases left between them. The CDR3 covers 14 residues.

The V and J genes are TRBV7-2 and TRBJ1-2; unclear D gene. The V end lost 2 bases, the J end lost 2 bases, and 9 bases lay between the germline ends. This CDR3 is 14 amino acids long. Germline V gene lookup returns CDR1 SGHTA and CDR2 FQGNSA. CDR3 sequence reads: CASSLNQLNYGYTF. In DNA, the CDR3 is TGTGCCAGCAGCTTAAACCAGCTGAACTATGGCTACACCTTC.

About this clone: The sample carries other DNA sequences with the same CDR3. The chain combines TRBV7-2 with TRBJ2-5; the D is unclear. With 0 bases removed from V and 4 bases from J, the gap between germline ends came to 3 bases. Germline V gene lookup returns CDR1 SGHTA and CDR2 FQGNSA. The CDR3 is 12 amino acids. CDR3 sequence: CASSLASETQYF. In DNA, the CDR3 is TGTGCCAGCAGCTTAGCCTCAGAGACCCAGTACTTC.

This chain connects TRBV18 to TRBJ1-1, with a weak D call TRBD1 (5 bases). CDR1 and CDR2 (germline): KGHSH, LQKENI. Trimming stripped 3 bases from V and 8 bases from J, with 10 bases between. The length of the CDR3 is 12 residues. CDR3: CASSPGAVEAFF. The CDR3, as DNA: TGTGCCAGCTCACCTGGGGCTGTAGAAGCTTTCTTT.

This clone was seen a few times. The rearrangement joins TRBV9 to TRBJ2-1; 12 nucleotides agree with TRBD2. CDR1 and CDR2 from the germline V gene are SGDLS and YYNGEE. V dropped 4 bases and J dropped 3; count of bases not matched to a gene: 8. The CDR3 loop spans 17 amino acids. CDR3 sequence reads: CASSFRLAGGRYNEQFF. CDR3 bases: TGTGCCAGCAGCTTTCGCCTAGCGGGAGGGCGCTACAATGAGCAGTTCTTC.

A remark on this clone: An end of the junction differs from the germline gene, which may be a read error. This chain uses TRBV7-9 with TRBJ2-3, with 10 bases matching TRBD2. The CDR3 totals 17 residues. The germline V gene encodes CDR1 SEHNR and CDR2 FQNEAQ (reference sequence). Here the CDR3 DNA reads TGTGCCAGCAGCTTAAGGACTAGCGGAACGCCCACACATACGCAGTATTTT. Its protein is CASSLRTSGTPTHTQYF.

This clone was seen more than once but under ten times. Distinct nucleotide sequences in the sample also encode this CDR3. The chain has TRBV6-5 and TRBJ2-6; D unresolved. Germline V gene sequence: CDR1 MNHEY, CDR2 SVGAGI. The length of the CDR3 is 16 residues. V lost 0 bases and J lost 4, with 10 bases in between. CDR3 nucleotides: TGTGCCAGCAGTTACTCGAGGTCTTCCGGGGCCAACGTCCTGACTTTC. It translates to CASSYSRSSGANVLTF.

This clone was picked up a small number of times. The CDR3: CSARDGYGYTF. Written as DNA, the CDR3 is TGCAGTGCTAGAGATGGCTATGGCTACACCTTC. The gene calls are TRBV20-1 and TRBJ1-2, with D unclear. The germline CDR1 and CDR2 sequences are DFQATT and SNEGSKA (reference sequence). The CDR3 has 11 residues. Trimming shortened V by 0 bases and J by 4 bases, and 3 bases separated the two germline ends.

Concerning this clone itself: The same CDR3 also results from other DNA sequences found in this sample. The chain couples TRBV5-1 to TRBJ2-3; TRBD2 agrees at 7 bases. This CDR3 has 16 residues. Per germline, CDR1 SGHRS and CDR2 YFSETQ. V was clipped by 4 bases and J by 0 bases; unmatched bases: 8. In DNA, the CDR3 is TGCGCCAGCAGCCTGGGGTCTAGCGGAAGCACAGATACGCAGTATTTT. Translation: CASSLGSSGSTDTQYF.

Only a few counts were recorded for this clone. This sequence joins TRBV4-1 and TRBJ2-2; D not certain. CDR1 and CDR2 from the germline V gene are MGHRA and YSYEKL. The V gene lost 0 bases and the J gene lost 1 base, with 9 bases spanning the gap. This CDR3 region has 16 residues. The CDR3 DNA reads as TGCGCCAGCAGCCAAGAGTGGCACCTGAACACCGGGGAGCTGTTTTTT. This translates into CASSQEWHLNTGELFF.

This clone was picked up a small number of times. The sample carries other DNA sequences with the same CDR3. The chain carries TRBV7-2 and TRBJ2-7; D remains unclear. The V end was cut by 5 bases, the J end by 3 bases, with 5 bases between. This CDR3 contains 11 residues. Per germline, CDR1 SGHTA and CDR2 FQGNSA. The CDR3 here is CASSPNYEQYF. As DNA, the CDR3 is TGTGCCAGCAGCCCCAACTACGAGCAGTACTTC.

The chain couples TRBV14 to TRBJ2-5, with TRBD1 as a possible D gene (6 bases). Deletions cut 4 bases from V and 5 bases from J, with 17 bases between. Germline V gives CDR1 SGHDN, CDR2 FVKESK. This CDR3 region has 15 residues. In nucleotides, the CDR3 is TGTGCCAGCAGCCGCCGCTGGGACGACAGGGAGACCCAGTACTTC. Translated, it gives CASSRRWDDRETQYF. Full variable domain (missing parts from reference TRBV14 and TRBJ2-5): EAGVTQFPSHSVIEKGQTVTLRCDPISGHDNLYWYRRVMGKEIKFLLHFVKESKQDESGMPNNRFLAERTGGTYSTLKVQPAELEDSGVYFCASSRRWDDRETQYFGPGTRLLVL.

This clone was detected only a few times. The chain is built from TRBV23-1 and TRBJ2-7, with D maybe TRBD1 (5 bases). TRBV23-1 belongs to the ORF category, with a function that is uncertain. The CDR3 has 15 amino acids. Trimming took off 4 bases at V and 7 bases at J, with 20 bases between the two ends. CDR3 in DNA: TGCGCCAGCAGTCGTTTGTGGGCAGGGCGTAAGGAGCAGTACTTC. Amino acids: CASSRLWAGRKEQYF.

V is TRBV15 and J is TRBJ2-3; 10 positions match TRBD2. With V trimmed by 2 bases and J by 3 bases, 5 bases remained unmatched. Per the germline V gene, CDR1 is LNHNV and CDR2 is YYDKDF (reference sequence). This CDR3 comprises 16 residues. CDR3 in DNA: TGTGCCACCAGCAGACGAAGTAGCGGGAGGACAGATACGCAGTATTTT. Translating gives CATSRRSSGRTDTQYF.

V is TRBV7-9 and J is TRBJ2-7, with D perhaps being TRBD1 or TRBD2 (5 bases each). The germline V and J ends were trimmed by 0 bases and 2 bases, with 11 bases remaining between them. The CDR3 extends over 15 amino acids. The germline CDR1 and CDR2 sequences are SEHNR and FQNEAQ (reference sequence). The CDR3 here is CASSLAVGTPYEQYF. DNA of the CDR3: TGTGCCAGCAGCTTAGCGGTAGGGACCCCCTACGAGCAGTACTTC.

This clone has a handful of counts. The chain joins TRBV29-1 to TRBJ2-2, with D unclear. Per the germline V gene, CDR1 is SQVTM and CDR2 is ANQGSEA. The V gene lost 8 bases and the J gene lost 7 bases, with 8 bases spanning the gap. CDR3 length: 10 residues. Here the CDR3 reads CSNSDGELFF. CDR3 sequence (DNA): TGCAGCAATTCTGACGGGGAGCTGTTTTTT.

There are a few counts of this clone. The chain combines TRBV28 with TRBJ2-7, with 10 bases identical to TRBD2. Trimming took 5 bases from V and 2 from J; bases not matched to a gene: 6. The CDR3 covers 15 residues. CDR1 MDHEN and CDR2 SYDVKM come from the germline V gene. CDR3 amino acids: CASSPGTSETYEQYF. CDR3 sequence (DNA): TGTGCCAGCAGTCCCGGGACTAGCGAGACCTACGAGCAGTACTTC. Drawing the rest from reference TRBV28 and TRBJ2-7, the complete variable domain is DVKVTQSSRYLVKRTGEKVFLECVQDMDHENMFWYRQDPGLGLRLIYFSYDVKMKEKGDIPEGYSVSREKKERFSLILESASTNQTSMYLCASSPGTSETYEQYFGPGTRLTVT.

The chain links TRBV10-3 to TRBJ2-1; 11 positions agree with TRBD1. This CDR3 is built from 15 residues. CDR1 and CDR2 (germline): ENHRY, SYGVKD. J gave up 3 bases and V 3 bases, and 1 base lay outside the gene matches. As DNA, the CDR3 is TGTGCCATCAGTGACGGGACAGGGGGCTACAATGAGCAGTTCTTC. Its translation is CAISDGTGGYNEQFF.

This clone has more than one count but fewer than ten. Within the sample, other DNA sequences also encode this same CDR3. CDR3 amino acids: CASSLGTSGSSDTQYF. CDR3 bases: TGTGCCAGCAGCTTAGGGACTAGCGGGAGTTCAGATACGCAGTATTTT. This rearrangement joins TRBV5-4 to TRBJ2-3, with 14 bases identical to TRBD2. Germline CDR1 and CDR2: SGHNT and YYREEE (reference sequence). The V gene end was trimmed by 2 bases and the J gene end by 4 bases; junction bases not matched to a gene: 3. The CDR3 length is 16 residues.

This clone has more than one count but fewer than ten. The V gene is TRBV13, the J gene TRBJ2-7, with TRBD1 identical over 7 bases. V gave up 2 bases and J gave up 3 bases; unmatched junction bases: 7. Germline V gene data show CDR1 as PRHDT and CDR2 as FYEKMQ (reference sequence). This CDR3 is built from 15 residues. CDR3 loop: CASSLRGRLDYEQYF. Here the CDR3 DNA reads TGTGCCAGCAGCTTAAGGGGGCGGTTAGACTACGAGCAGTACTTC.

This clone turned up a few times. The V gene is TRBV6-5, the J gene TRBJ2-2, with D unclear. Germline V gene data show CDR1 as MNHEY and CDR2 as SVGAGI. Trimming took 2 bases from V and 3 from J, leaving 7 bases between them. The CDR3 length is 14 residues. The chain's CDR3 is CASSYRSHTGELFF. DNA for the CDR3: TGTGCCAGCAGTTACCGTTCACACACCGGGGAGCTGTTTTTT.

This rearrangement joins TRBV5-6 to TRBJ2-7; perhaps TRBD2 as D (6 bases). The germline V gene encodes CDR1 SGHDT and CDR2 YYEEEE. Trimming shortened V by 2 bases and J by 6 bases, and 15 bases separated the two germline ends. The length of the CDR3 is 14 residues. CDR3 nucleotides: TGTGCCAGCAGCTTTGGACTAAAGGGCGCCGAGCAGTACTTC. Translation: CASSFGLKGAEQYF.

The genes are TRBV5-6 and TRBJ2-2, with D uncertain. Germline V gives CDR1 SGHDT, CDR2 YYEEEE. V was pared by 8 bases and J by 3 bases, with 14 bases between. The CDR3 is made up of 14 amino acids. CDR3 sequence: CASPQVSDTGELFF. CDR3 nucleotides: TGTGCCAGTCCCCAGGTATCCGACACCGGGGAGCTGTTTTTT. The variable domain in full, completed from reference TRBV5-6 and TRBJ2-2, reads DAGVTQSPTHLIKTRGQQVTLRCSPKSGHDTVSWYQQALGQGPQFIFQYYEEEERQRGNFPDRFSGHQFPNYSSELNVNALLLGDSALYLCASPQVSDTGELFFGEGSRLTVL.

J is TRBJ1-5 and V is TRBV2, with 8 bases matching TRBD1. Unmatched junction bases numbered 10, after V lost 6 bases and J lost 0 bases. This CDR3 comprises 17 residues. Germline loops: CDR1 SNHLY, CDR2 FYNNEI. The CDR3 loop reads CASRDGQGRYSNQPQHF. The CDR3 DNA follows: TGTGCCAGCAGGGATGGACAGGGAAGATATAGCAATCAGCCCCAGCATTTT.

A remark on this clone: Other DNA sequences within the sample encode an identical CDR3. V usage is TRBV28 and J usage is TRBJ2-7; 11 bases match TRBD1. The J segment lost 2 bases and the V segment lost 5 bases, leaving 5 bases of the junction unmatched. Germline lookup yields CDR1 MDHEN and CDR2 SYDVKM. This CDR3 region has 15 residues. This CDR3 reads CASSAPGQGAYEQYF. CDR3 bases: TGTGCCAGCAGTGCCCCGGGACAGGGGGCCTACGAGCAGTACTTC.